Listed below are T cell receptor beta chains from one sample, sequenced in a study of OX40 agonist ivuxolimab in advanced cancers. Data came from immunoSEQ multiplex PCR; TCRdb stores just in-frame clones and leaves some out. Among 70,000 to 95,000 clones listed, roughly nine tenths were seen once. The specimen comprised CD4+ or CD8+ T cells sorted from blood, sampled in a trial of the OX40 agonist ivuxolimab. All receptors derive from an adult with an advanced solid tumor such as melanoma, head and neck, liver or kidney cancer. CDR3s include the opening cysteine and the closing phenylalanine or tryptophan. A D gene is named only where the DNA matches it firmly. The size field is filled for only some rows; it gives once, few, many or a size class.

NA | TRBJ1-2 | TRBV7-9 | NA | CASSLSAGGYTF | TGTGCCAGCAGCTTAAGCGCGGGGGGCTACACCTTC
TRBD1 | TRBJ2-7 | TRBV5-1 | NA | CASSWTGTGGYEQYF | TGCGCCAGCAGCTGGACCGGGACAGGGGGCTACGAGCAGTACTTC
NA | TRBJ1-2 | TRBV7-9 | NA | CASSLEQSYGYTF | TGTGCCAGCAGCTTAGAACAGTCCTATGGCTACACCTTC
NA | TRBJ1-2 | TRBV5-5 | NA | CASSFWEQRGYTF | TGTGCCAGCAGCTTTTGGGAACAGCGTGGCTACACCTTC
TRBD2 | TRBJ2-5 | TRBV27 | NA | CASSFGGGETQYF | TGTGCCAGCAGTTTTGGCGGGGGAGAGACCCAGTACTTC
NA | TRBJ2-7 | TRBV27 | NA | CASSLSQEYEQYF | TGTGCCAGCAGTTTATCGCAGGAGTACGAGCAGTACTTC
NA | TRBJ2-7 | TRBV4-1 | NA | CASSHTDGYSYEQYF | TGCGCCAGCAGCCACACGGACGGATACTCCTACGAGCAGTACTTC
TRBD2 | TRBJ2-1 | TRBV19 | NA | CASSPLKAGVLGNEQFF | TGTGCCAGTAGTCCCCTCAAAGCGGGAGTTTTAGGGAATGAGCAGTTCTTC
NA | TRBJ2-1 | TRBV12-2 | NA | CASRFSGRETYNEQFF | TGTGCAAGTCGCTTTTCGGGGCGGGAGACCTACAATGAGCAGTTCTTC
TRBD2 | TRBJ2-1 | TRBV28 | NA | CASSSGLAGVLWNEQFF | TGTGCCAGCAGTTCGGGACTAGCGGGAGTTTTGTGGAATGAGCAGTTCTTC
NA | TRBJ2-2 | TRBV6-5 | once | CASSYEGDHTGELFF | TGTGCCAGCAGTTATGAGGGGGACCACACCGGGGAGCTGTTTTTT
NA | TRBJ2-7 | TRBV6-6 | NA | CASSSPGLLYEQYF | TGTGCCAGCAGTTCCCCGGGACTCCTGTACGAGCAGTACTTC
TRBD1 | TRBJ1-2 | TRBV27 | few | CASSRDRDLYGYTF | TGTGCCAGCAGTAGGGACAGGGACCTCTATGGCTACACCTTC
NA | TRBJ1-1 | TRBV20-1 | NA | CSARILNEAFF | TGCAGTGCTAGAATCCTTAATGAAGCTTTCTTT
NA | TRBJ2-1 | TRBV7-8 | NA | CASSLEDGGRSGSSYNEQFF | TGTGCCAGCAGCTTAGAGGACGGCGGCAGGAGTGGGAGCTCCTACAATGAGCAGTTCTTC
NA | TRBJ2-1 | TRBV6-1 | NA | CASTPRGYNEQFF | TGTGCCAGCACTCCGAGGGGCTACAATGAGCAGTTCTTC
NA | TRBJ2-3 | TRBV7-9 | once | CASSLGPDTQYF | TGTGCCAGCAGCTTAGGACCAGATACGCAGTATTTT
TRBD1 | TRBJ1-5 | TRBV10-2 | NA | CASSGQGTYSNQPQHF | TGCGCCAGCAGCGGACAGGGAACATATAGCAATCAGCCCCAGCATTTT
NA | TRBJ2-1 | TRBV7-2 | NA | CASSFGPGREQFF | TGTGCCAGCAGCTTTGGGCCGGGACGTGAGCAGTTCTTC
NA | TRBJ2-7 | TRBV25-1 | NA | CASSDPTVSYEQYF | TGTGCCAGCAGTGACCCGACAGTATCCTACGAGCAGTACTTC
NA | TRBJ2-2 | TRBV7-9 | NA | CASSSIPPSPGELFF | TGTGCCAGCAGCTCAATCCCCCCGAGCCCCGGGGAGCTGTTTTTT
NA | TRBJ2-1 | TRBV11-3 | NA | CASSVDRNEQFF | TGTGCCAGCAGCGTAGACAGAAATGAGCAGTTCTTC
NA | TRBJ2-2 | TRBV7-9 | NA | CASSFAQNTGELFF | TGTGCCAGCAGCTTCGCCCAGAACACCGGGGAGCTGTTTTTT
NA | TRBJ2-1 | TRBV15 | NA | CATSRDLSVGEQFF | TGTGCCACCAGCAGAGATTTGTCAGTAGGGGAGCAGTTCTTC
NA | TRBJ1-3 | TRBV6-5 | NA | CASSHSRGGPGNTIYF | TGTGCCAGCAGTCACTCCCGGGGGGGACCTGGAAACACCATATATTTT
TRBD2 | TRBJ2-7 | TRBV13 | NA | CASSLGGTSGAPSYEQYF | TGTGCCAGCAGCTTAGGGGGGACTAGCGGGGCCCCCTCCTACGAGCAGTACTTC
NA | TRBJ1-2 | TRBV5-1 | medium-sized | CASSFGGSPTHNYGYTF | TGCGCCAGCAGCTTCGGGGGCTCCCCTACTCATAACTATGGCTACACCTTC
TRBD2 | TRBJ2-1 | TRBV7-2 | NA | CASSEFSGTSNNEQFF | TGTGCCAGCAGCGAATTTTCCGGGACTAGTAACAATGAGCAGTTCTTC
TRBD1 | TRBJ2-7 | TRBV9 | NA | CASSANRDSSYEQYF | TGTGCCAGCAGCGCAAACCGGGACAGCTCCTACGAGCAGTACTTC
NA | TRBJ2-7 | TRBV7-9 | NA | CASSLPLGVSYEQYF | TGTGCCAGCAGCCTTCCGCTGGGAGTATCCTACGAGCAGTACTTC
TRBD1 | TRBJ2-5 | TRBV27 | NA | CASSSEQGAETQYF | TGTGCCAGCAGTTCGGAACAGGGGGCGGAGACCCAGTACTTC
TRBD1 | TRBJ1-2 | TRBV4-1 | NA | CASSQRTGENGYTF | TGCGCCAGCAGCCAACGGACAGGGGAGAATGGCTACACCTTC
NA | TRBJ1-5 | TRBV27 | few | CASSLLGSDQPQHF | TGTGCCAGCAGTTTACTGGGCAGCGACCAGCCCCAGCATTTT
NA | TRBJ1-2 | TRBV12-5 | NA | CASGLVRRGGEALYGYTF | TGTGCTAGTGGTTTGGTACGCCGGGGGGGGGAGGCCCTCTATGGCTACACCTTC
NA | TRBJ1-2 | TRBV5-4 | NA | CASSLGVRGLMGFGYTF | TGTGCCAGCAGCTTGGGGGTTCGAGGGTTGATGGGTTTCGGCTACACCTTC
NA | TRBJ1-4 | TRBV27 | few | CASSLSRNEKLFF | TGTGCCAGCAGTTTATCGAGAAATGAAAAACTGTTTTTT
TRBD2 | TRBJ2-1 | TRBV11-3 | NA | CASSPRLALRDNEQFF | TGTGCCAGCAGCCCGAGACTAGCCTTACGGGACAATGAGCAGTTCTTC
NA | TRBJ2-1 | TRBV5-1 | NA | CASSLVAGDINEQFF | TGCGCCAGCAGCTTGGTGGCAGGGGATATCAATGAGCAGTTCTTC
NA | TRBJ1-1 | TRBV4-1 | NA | CASSHGHLRAEAFF | TGCGCCAGCAGCCATGGACATTTGAGGGCTGAAGCTTTCTTT
NA | TRBJ1-6 | TRBV5-1 | NA | CASSFNQGDSPLHF | TGCGCCAGCAGCTTTAATCAGGGAGATTCACCCCTCCACTTT
TRBD2 | TRBJ2-1 | TRBV11-3 | NA | CASSFRTSGSSYNEQFF | TGTGCCAGCAGCTTTAGGACTAGCGGGAGCTCCTACAATGAGCAGTTCTTC